The sequence of this T cell receptor beta chain was determined in a study of blood T cell repertoires in COVID-19. Study information: Italy, Spain and the United States were the sources of the convalescent and acute COVID-19 samples. From T cells, B-cell-depleted T cells, or PBMCs came the material, which was cDNA or gDNA.

Per the original data handling: Estimates of nucleated cell counts were drawn from the amplification of reference gene primers. The assay was immunoSEQ multiplex PCR, and TCRdb's table has in-frame clones only and misses some. The D gene and trimming were derived from the DNA, and the V and J assignments and clone size from that table. The sample contains 50,000 to 70,000 clones, around nine tenths of which appear only once. Germline-derived CDR1 and CDR2 are SGHTA and FQGTGA. The CDR3 sequence is 14 residues long. Trimming at V came to 4 bases and at J to 9 bases, leaving 6 bases not matched to a gene.

Sequencing was carried out using peripheral blood. This TCR derives from an older woman with active COVID-19. The V call is TRBV7-3, the J call TRBJ2-1; 10 positions match TRBD2. CDR3 sequence: CASSSTSGKGEQFF. CDR3 nucleotides: TGTGCCAGCAGCTCTACTAGCGGGAAAGGTGAGCAGTTCTTC. The full variable domain, in which reference TRBV7-3 and TRBJ2-1 provide the parts outside the CDR3, is GAGVSQTPSNKVTEKGKYVELRCDPISGHTALYWYRQSLGQGPEFLIYFQGTGAADDSGLPNDRFFAVRPEGSVSTLKIQRTERGDSAVYLCASSSTSGKGEQFFGPGTRLTVL.